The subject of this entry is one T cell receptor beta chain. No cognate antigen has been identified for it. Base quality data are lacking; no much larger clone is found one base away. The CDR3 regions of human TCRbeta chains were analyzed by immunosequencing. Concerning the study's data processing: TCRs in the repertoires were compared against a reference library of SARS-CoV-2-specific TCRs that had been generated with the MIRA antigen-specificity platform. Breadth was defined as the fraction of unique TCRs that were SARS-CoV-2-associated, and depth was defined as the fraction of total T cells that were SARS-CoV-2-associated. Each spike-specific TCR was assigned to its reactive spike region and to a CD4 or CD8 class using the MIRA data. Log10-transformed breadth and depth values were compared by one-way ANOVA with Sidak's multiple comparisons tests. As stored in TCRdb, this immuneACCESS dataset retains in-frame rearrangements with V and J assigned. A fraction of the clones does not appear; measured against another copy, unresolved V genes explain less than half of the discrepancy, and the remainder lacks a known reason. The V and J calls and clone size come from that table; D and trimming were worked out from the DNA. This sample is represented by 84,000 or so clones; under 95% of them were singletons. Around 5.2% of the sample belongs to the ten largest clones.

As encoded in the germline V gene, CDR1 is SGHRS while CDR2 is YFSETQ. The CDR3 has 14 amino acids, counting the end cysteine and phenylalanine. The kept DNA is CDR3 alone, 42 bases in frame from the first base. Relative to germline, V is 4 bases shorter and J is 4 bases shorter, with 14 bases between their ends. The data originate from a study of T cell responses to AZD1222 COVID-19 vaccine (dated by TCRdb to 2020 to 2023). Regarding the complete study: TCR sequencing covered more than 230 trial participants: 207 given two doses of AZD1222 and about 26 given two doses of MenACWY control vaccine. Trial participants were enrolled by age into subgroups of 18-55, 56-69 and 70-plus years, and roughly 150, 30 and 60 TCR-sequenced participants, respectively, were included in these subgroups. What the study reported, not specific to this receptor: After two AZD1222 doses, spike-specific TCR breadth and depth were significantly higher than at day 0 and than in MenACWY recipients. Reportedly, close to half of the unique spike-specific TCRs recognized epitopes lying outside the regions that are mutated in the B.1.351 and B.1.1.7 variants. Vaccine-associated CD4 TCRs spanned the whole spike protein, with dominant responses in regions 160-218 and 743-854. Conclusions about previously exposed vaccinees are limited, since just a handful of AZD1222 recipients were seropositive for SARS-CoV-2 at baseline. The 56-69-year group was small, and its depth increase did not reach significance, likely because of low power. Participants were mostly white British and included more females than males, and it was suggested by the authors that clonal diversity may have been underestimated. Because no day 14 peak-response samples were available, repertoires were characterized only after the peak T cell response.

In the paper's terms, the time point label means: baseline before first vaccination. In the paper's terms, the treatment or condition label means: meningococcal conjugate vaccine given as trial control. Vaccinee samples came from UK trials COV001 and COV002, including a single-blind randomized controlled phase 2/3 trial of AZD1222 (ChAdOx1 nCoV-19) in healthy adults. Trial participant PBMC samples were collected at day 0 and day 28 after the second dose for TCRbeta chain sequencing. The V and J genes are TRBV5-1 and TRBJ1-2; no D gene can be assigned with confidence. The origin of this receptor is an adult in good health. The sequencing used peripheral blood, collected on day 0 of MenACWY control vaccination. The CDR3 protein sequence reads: CASSGETPTYGYTF. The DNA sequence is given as TGCGCCAGCAGCGGAGAGACACCTACCTATGGCTACACCTTC.